This T cell receptor (beta chain) was retrieved from a study of shared clonotypes between healthy human individuals. Study-level results: Shared clonotypes across all four donors exceeded non-shared ones in generation probability. Investigators expected sequencing depth to affect clonotype sharing among donors. Naive CD4 clonotypes overlapped across a few donors at about 5.2%.

CD8 cells classed as naive were CD45RO-negative and positively selected for CCR7, excluding terminally differentiated effector memory CD45RA+ cells. TCRdb's table, derived via immunoSEQ multiplex PCR, lists solely in-frame clones and lacks some. Here the sample spans about 2 million clones, about 94% being singletons. For this clone: The antigen is undetermined.

The TCR was taken from a young man in good health. Sequenced: naive CD8+ T cells sorted from blood.

Here the CDR3 reads CASSVEGSGISPDTQYF. The CDR3 region has the DNA TGTGCCAGCAGCGTAGAGGGGTCAGGCATCAGTCCAGATACGCAGTATTTT. The gene calls are TRBV9 and TRBJ2-3; the D gene is possibly TRBD1 (5 bases). The CDR3 covers 17 residues. CDR1 is SGDLS, CDR2 YYNGEE, per germline. V lost 0 bases and J lost 4, with 18 bases in between.